A single sample gave rise to the 27 T cell receptor beta chains below, sequenced in a study of T-cell memory formation after mild COVID-19. Via MiXCR, TCRdb re-called the 5' RACE reads, giving one row per CDR3 protein. The sample contains fewer than 650,000 distinct CDR3 sequences, about 20% of which appear only once. The material sequenced was PBMCs or a T cell subset sorted from them (not recorded which). The source of these receptors is an adult woman who had mild COVID-19 (a few samples of this study predate the infection). Cell type and time point are not known.

The V and J genes are TRBV7-3 and TRBJ1-2; no reliable D call. This CDR3 comprises 14 residues. Germline CDR1 and CDR2: SGHTA and FQGTGA. V was clipped by 5 bases and J by 1 base, with 11 bases between them. The CDR3 sequence: CASSTRDFNYGYTF. The CDR3 nucleotides are TGTGCCAGCAGCACCCGTGATTTTAACTATGGCTACACCTTC.

This clonotype was seen only a few times. V usage is TRBV7-8 and J usage is TRBJ2-2; D may be TRBD1 or TRBD2 (5 bases each). CDR1 and CDR2 (germline): SGHVS, FQNEAQ. Trimming removed 4 bases from V and 0 bases from J, with 18 bases in between. CDR3 length: 18 amino acids. The CDR3 coding sequence is TGTGCCAGCAGCTCTCCCGTTTGGGGGTTATCGAACACCGGGGAGCTGTTTTTT. Its protein product is CASSSPVWGLSNTGELFF. Full variable domain (outside the CDR3, taken from reference TRBV7-8 and TRBJ2-2): GAGVSQSPRYKVAKRGQDVALRCDPISGHVSLFWYQQALGQGPEFLTYFQNEAQLDKSGLPSDRFFAERPEGSVSTLKIQRTQQEDSAVYLCASSSPVWGLSNTGELFFGEGSRLTVL.

The chain couples TRBV27 to TRBJ2-7; D is ambiguous. V was cut by 0 bases and J by 5 bases, with 11 bases left in between. Looked up from germline, CDR1 is MNHEY and CDR2 is SMNVEV (reference sequence). The CDR3 is 14 amino acids. The CDR3 loop reads CASSLSPSRHEQYF. The CDR3 DNA reads TGTGCCAGCAGTTTATCCCCATCGCGCCACGAGCAGTACTTC.

The V call is TRBV6-2 or TRBV6-3, the J call TRBJ1-5; 8 bases align to TRBD1. Germline lookup yields CDR1 MNHEY and CDR2 SVGEGT. The CDR3 covers 17 residues. With 0 bases clipped from V and 4 bases from J, the junction kept 8 bases outside the gene matches. CDR3 loop: CASSYSAGGSYNQPQHF. In DNA, the CDR3 is TGTGCCAGCAGTTACTCGGCAGGGGGCTCTTATAATCAGCCCCAGCATTTT.

This clonotype was seen more than once but under ten times. This rearrangement joins TRBV5-1 to TRBJ2-1; 7 bases line up with TRBD2. From germline, CDR1 is SGHRS and CDR2 YFSETQ. The CDR3 loop spans 18 amino acids. V was clipped by 2 bases and J by 4 bases; unmatched bases: 15. The CDR3 DNA reads as TGCGCCAGCAGCTTCCCAAGTGGTGCGGCGGGGGAGTACAATGAGCAGTTCTTC. This gives the protein CASSFPSGAAGEYNEQFF.

This clonotype has just a few counts. J is TRBJ1-1 and V is TRBV7-6; D is unresolved. The CDR3 covers 14 residues. Germline CDR1 reads SGHVS; CDR2 reads FNYEAQ. The V and J ends lost 5 bases and 1 base respectively, with 11 bases between them. CDR3 bases: TGTGCCAGCAGCCGCGGGGTGGGGAACACTGAAGCTTTCTTT. It translates to CASSRGVGNTEAFF.

As DNA, the CDR3 is TGCAGTGCTAGAGATCTTGGCAGGGGAACGCAAGAGACCCAGTACTTC. This translates into CSARDLGRGTQETQYF. The rearrangement uses TRBV20-1 and TRBJ2-5, with D perhaps matching TRBD1 (6 bases). Looked up from germline, CDR1 is DFQATT and CDR2 is SNEGSKA (reference sequence). The CDR3 loop spans 16 amino acids. The V end lost 0 bases, the J end lost 2 bases, and 16 bases lay between the germline ends.

This clonotype occurred a few times. The chain carries TRBV4-2 and TRBJ1-2; D not certain. The CDR3 consists of 14 residues. The V and J ends lost 1 base and 7 bases respectively, with 13 bases between them. Germline V lookup: CDR1 LGHNA, CDR2 YNFKEQ. The CDR3 DNA is TGTGCCAGCAGCCAAGCCGTGGGTGCTTCTGGCTACACCTTC. It specifies CASSQAVGASGYTF.

The chain carries TRBV24-1 and TRBJ2-3, with 8 nucleotides matching TRBD1. The CDR3 extends over 16 amino acids. The V gene end was trimmed by 5 bases and the J gene end by 0 bases; junction bases not matched to a gene: 6. CDR1 KGHDR and CDR2 SFDVKD come from the germline V gene. The CDR3 coding sequence is TGTGCCACCAGTGGCGACAGGGGAACTAGCACAGATACGCAGTATTTT. Its translation is CATSGDRGTSTDTQYF.

V gene TRBV30 combines with J gene TRBJ2-5; TRBD2 agrees at 7 bases. The CDR3 covers 14 residues. Germline V gene sequence: CDR1 GTSNPN, CDR2 SVGIG (reference sequence). V lost 3 bases to trimming and J lost 2 bases; unmatched junction nucleotides: 6. As DNA, the CDR3 is TGTGCCTGGAGCGGGGGGACGGGACAAGAGACCCAGTACTTC. It translates to CAWSGGTGQETQYF.

This clonotype has a handful of counts. This chain links TRBV12-3 or TRBV12-4 with TRBJ2-3, with unresolved D. The CDR3 runs 15 residues. The V end was cut by 6 bases, the J end by 6 bases, with 19 bases between. The CDR3 is CASRYQSDGWDTQYF. The CDR3, as DNA: TGTGCCAGCAGATACCAGAGTGACGGGTGGGATACGCAGTATTTT.

This clonotype was recorded a few times. V and J are TRBV6-6 and TRBJ1-1; tentative D call: TRBD1 (5 bases). The CDR3 is made up of 13 amino acids. The V gene's germline CDR1 is MNHNY and CDR2 SVGAGI (reference sequence). The V gene lost 10 bases and the J gene lost 1 base, with 13 bases spanning the gap. The DNA for the CDR3 is TGTGCCATCAGACAGAGGGCGAACACTGAAGCTTTCTTT. Residues: CAIRQRANTEAFF.

This chain uses TRBV29-1 with TRBJ2-1; D ambiguous. The germline CDR1 and CDR2 sequences are SQVTM and ANQGSEA. V lost 2 bases to trimming and J lost 0 bases, with 14 bases between them. CDR3 length equals 16 residues. The CDR3 bases are TGCAGCGTTGAATGGTCGCAGAGCAGCTCCTACAATGAGCAGTTCTTC. Its translation is CSVEWSQSSSYNEQFF.

J is TRBJ1-2 and V is TRBV2; D remains ambiguous. The germline CDR1 and CDR2 sequences are SNHLY and FYNNEI. V was clipped by 2 bases and J by 3 bases, with 10 bases between them. The CDR3 is 14 amino acids. Here the CDR3 DNA reads TGTGCCAGCAGTGAACGGGCGGGTCACTATGGCTACACCTTC. This gives the protein CASSERAGHYGYTF.

This clonotype was picked up one time. The gene calls are TRBV11-2 and TRBJ2-1, with a tentative D call TRBD1 (5 bases). V was shortened by 4 bases and J by 7 bases, with 14 bases between the two germline ends. The germline V gene encodes CDR1 SGHAT and CDR2 FQNNGV. CDR3 length: 14 amino acids. CDR3 DNA: TGTGCCAGCAGCTATCGGCTGTCAGGGAATGAGCAGTTCTTC. It codes for CASSYRLSGNEQFF.

This chain uses TRBV20-1 with TRBJ1-2, with D tentatively TRBD1 (6 bases). This CDR3 is 15 amino acids long. V dropped 3 bases and J dropped 3 bases, with 17 bases sitting between them. Per germline, CDR1 DFQATT and CDR2 SNEGSKA (reference sequence). The CDR3 region is CSARGHDKSDYGYTF. The CDR3 DNA sequence: TGCAGTGCTAGGGGACACGATAAGTCCGACTATGGCTACACCTTC.

The V gene is TRBV3-1, the J gene TRBJ1-2, with D possibly being TRBD1 (6 bases). The CDR3 spans 14 residues. Germline-derived CDR1 and CDR2 are LGHDT and YNNKEL (reference sequence). The V and J ends lost 4 bases and 4 bases respectively, with 13 bases between them. The DNA for the CDR3 is TGTGCCAGCAGCCCGGACAGACGGGGCTATGGCTACACCTTC. It specifies CASSPDRRGYGYTF.

This clonotype occurred a few times. For the CDR3, the DNA is TGTGCCAGCAGTTACGGTTCTGTTATGCCGGCCTACGAGCAGTACTTC. Its translation is CASSYGSVMPAYEQYF. The chain employs TRBV6-5 and TRBJ2-7, with D uncertain. Per the germline V gene, CDR1 is MNHEY and CDR2 is SVGAGI. There are 16 residues in the CDR3. V lost 2 bases to trimming and J lost 2 bases, with 16 bases between them.

V gene TRBV20-1 combines with J gene TRBJ2-7; 10 bases map to TRBD1. The junction had 17 bases not matched to a gene; V was cut back by 3 bases and J by 3 bases. CDR3 length: 18 amino acids. Germline V gene data show CDR1 as DFQATT and CDR2 as SNEGSKA (reference sequence). CDR3 nucleotide sequence: TGCAGTGCTAGTACCCTTATCGGTGGGGACAGGGGAATCTACGAGCAGTACTTC. Translation: CSASTLIGGDRGIYEQYF.

This clonotype was picked up a small number of times. The chain has TRBV7-9 and TRBJ2-7; D tentatively reads TRBD1 or TRBD2 (6 bases each). Germline V gene lookup returns CDR1 SEHNR and CDR2 FQNEAQ (reference sequence). The CDR3 is made up of 15 amino acids. The V and J ends lost 1 base and 1 base respectively, with 11 bases between them. The CDR3 bases are TGTGCCAGCAGCTTAGTACGAGGGGGGTCCTACGAGCAGTACTTC. Amino acids: CASSLVRGGSYEQYF.

This chain links TRBV24-1 with TRBJ1-2; possibly TRBD1 for D (5 bases). Germline V gene sequence: CDR1 KGHDR, CDR2 SFDVKD. CDR3 length: 13 residues. With 3 bases removed from V and 8 bases from J, the gap between germline ends came to 12 bases. Written as DNA, the CDR3 is TGTGCCACCAGTGATCTCACAGGAGACGGCTACACCTTC. Translated: CATSDLTGDGYTF.

The genes are TRBV12-3 or TRBV12-4 and TRBJ2-7; D gene uncertain. The V gene lost 3 bases and the J gene lost 5 bases, with 8 bases spanning the gap. CDR3 length: 12 residues. CDR3: CASSFLSNEQYF. The CDR3 nucleotides are TGTGCCAGCAGTTTTCTGAGCAACGAGCAGTACTTC.

This clonotype was detected ten times or more. The chain recombines TRBV12-3 or TRBV12-4 with TRBJ1-1; weak D call: TRBD1 (5 bases). The CDR3 is made up of 14 amino acids. V lost 6 bases to trimming and J lost 1 base, with 12 bases between them. DNA of the CDR3: TGTGCCAGCAGCCGGGACGGAGGGAACACTGAAGCTTTCTTT. Translating gives CASSRDGGNTEAFF.

V usage is TRBV5-1 and J usage is TRBJ1-2; no clear D gene. CDR3 size: 15 residues. Trimming took off 0 bases at V and 3 bases at J, with 12 bases between the two ends. The germline V gene has CDR1 SGHRS and CDR2 YFSETQ. For the CDR3, the DNA is TGCGCCAGCAGCTTGGGACGAGGGCCTGACTATGGCTACACCTTC. It encodes CASSLGRGPDYGYTF.

The chain employs TRBV19 and TRBJ2-1; no reliable D call. This CDR3 has 13 amino acids. V lost 6 bases and J lost 4, with 10 bases in between. The germline V gene encodes CDR1 LNHDA and CDR2 SQIVND (reference sequence). The CDR3 DNA follows: TGTGCCAGTAGACCTGGACGGTACAATGAGCAGTTCTTC. Its translation is CASRPGRYNEQFF.

This clonotype was detected only a few times. The chain couples TRBV6-6 to TRBJ2-7, with TRBD1 as a possible D gene (5 bases). This CDR3 spans 13 amino acids. Trimming stripped 2 bases from V and 2 bases from J, with 7 bases between. CDR1 MNHNY and CDR2 SVGAGI come from the germline V gene (reference sequence). The CDR3 loop reads CASSYGAAYEQYF. DNA for the CDR3: TGTGCCAGCAGTTACGGGGCGGCCTACGAGCAGTACTTC.

This chain connects TRBV7-8 to TRBJ1-5; possible D gene TRBD1, 6 bases. The V end lost 6 bases, the J end lost 5 bases, and 17 bases lay between the germline ends. Germline-derived CDR1 and CDR2 are SGHVS and FQNEAQ. The CDR3 loop spans 15 amino acids. The CDR3 DNA is TGTGCCAGCAGAGTTACGACCTCAGGGGATCAGCCCCAGCATTTT. As protein: CASRVTTSGDQPQHF.